The table lists the clone carrying this TCR beta chain with a few counts. Its antigen is currently unknown. Unique molecular identifiers were affixed to single, distinct cDNA molecules. TCRdb re-called the 5' RACE reads through MiXCR, storing one row per CDR3 protein. The sample holds approximately 69,000 distinct CDR3 sequences, about an eighth seen once. This entry belongs to a study of early T cells in non-severe SARS-CoV-2 infection. As for the study in general: The study sequenced bulk RNA from unsorted whole blood, with chains unpaired. Study results and caveats: Matching results from VDJdb favored anti-spike CD8 responses, leaving private and CD4 specificities undetected.

Germline-derived CDR1 and CDR2 are MDHEN and SYDVKM. The germline V and J ends were trimmed by 8 bases and 5 bases, with 9 bases remaining between them. The CDR3 covers 11 residues. The receptor was derived from an adult who was a healthcare worker with PCR-confirmed SARS-CoV-2 infection or an uninfected control (not recorded which). Sequencing used whole blood, obtained at baseline. The V and J genes are TRBV28 and TRBJ1-2; D is undetermined. The CDR3, as DNA: TGTGCCAGCCGGGAACTTTATGGCTACACCTTC. It is translated as CASRELYGYTF.